Listed below are T cell receptor beta chains from one sample, sequenced in a study of blood T cell repertoires in COVID-19. The repertoire was sequenced with immunoSEQ multiplex PCR; TCRdb's copy has only in-frame clones and lacks some. The repertoire holds roughly 260,000 clones, with 80% to 90% as singletons. Input material: PBMCs or T cells enriched from blood (not recorded which). All receptors come from a woman younger than 45 with acute COVID-19. CDR3s include the opening cysteine and the closing phenylalanine or tryptophan. The D gene is left open where the match is weak. Expanded clones are given a class, and other clones once, few, many or no size at all.

>TRBJ1-1|TRBV6-2/TRBV6-3|NA|many
TGTGCCAGCAGACCTAGGGGCCTGAACACTGAAGCTTTCTTT
CASRPRGLNTEAFF
>TRBJ1-1|TRBV12-3/TRBV12-4|NA|NA
TGTGCCACTGGAGGGAGCTGGCGGGCTTTCTTT
CATGGSWRAFF
>TRBJ2-5|TRBV6-2/TRBV6-3|NA|NA
TGTGCCAGCAGTTACTCGAGAGGGGGTTGGGAGACCCAGTACTTC
CASSYSRGGWETQYF
>TRBJ1-3|TRBV6-5|TRBD1|NA
TGTGCCAGCAGTTACGGAGGGACAGGCTCTGGAAACACCATATATTTT
CASSYGGTGSGNTIYF
>TRBJ2-7|TRBV2|TRBD1|NA
TGTGCCAGCAGTGAAGTGGGACAGGGGACCTCCGAGCAGTACTTC
CASSEVGQGTSEQYF
>TRBJ2-1|TRBV27|NA|NA
TGTGCCAGCAGTTACCGGGACATTAGGAATGAGCAGTTCTTC
CASSYRDIRNEQFF
>TRBJ2-2|TRBV5-1|NA|NA
TGCGCCAGCAGCCTCGCTGACAGTTCCGGGGAGCTGTTTTTT
CASSLADSSGELFF
>TRBJ2-1|TRBV5-8|TRBD1|NA
TGTGCCAGCAGCTTGGGACAGGGGGACAATGAGCAGTTCTTC
CASSLGQGDNEQFF
>TRBJ1-2|TRBV9|NA|NA
TGTGCCAGCAGCCGTACCCCGGGCTATGGCTACACCTTC
CASSRTPGYGYTF
>TRBJ1-2|TRBV10-3|NA|NA
TGTGCCATCAGTGACGGGGAAGTAAACTATGGCTACACCTTC
CAISDGEVNYGYTF
>TRBJ1-1|TRBV29-1|NA|NA
TGCAGCGTTGTCAAGAACACTGAAGCTTTCTTT
CSVVKNTEAFF
>TRBJ1-3|TRBV10-2|NA|NA
TGCGCCAGCAGTGAGTCGAGGGGAAACACCATATATTTT
CASSESRGNTIYF
>TRBJ1-6|TRBV10-3|TRBD1|NA
TGTGCCATCAGTGAGGTGGCTGACAGGGGTACTTCACCCCTCCACTTT
CAISEVADRGTSPLHF
>TRBJ2-1|TRBV7-8|TRBD2|NA
TGTGCCAGCAGCCACCCCTTACTAGCGGGGGCGGACAATGAGCAGTTCTTC
CASSHPLLAGADNEQFF
>TRBJ2-2|TRBV25-1|TRBD1|NA
TGTGCCAGCAGTGAATGGACAGGGGGAGACACCGGGGAGCTGTTTTTT
CASSEWTGGDTGELFF
>TRBJ1-2|TRBV2|NA|NA
TGTGCCAGCAATAGCAGCCCCCGGGAGGGCTACACCTTC
CASNSSPREGYTF
>TRBJ1-1|TRBV15|NA|NA
TGTGCCACCAGCCCCCAGATGGGGGGAAGTACTGAAGCTTTCTTT
CATSPQMGGSTEAFF
>TRBJ2-2|TRBV19|TRBD2|once
TGTGCCAGTAGAGAAGGGGGTGGACTAGCGGGGCGCACCGGGGAGCTGTTTTTT
CASREGGGLAGRTGELFF
>TRBJ2-7|TRBV7-9|NA|few
TGTGCCAGCAGTCGGGACTTTAACTCCTACGAGCAGTACTTC
CASSRDFNSYEQYF
>TRBJ2-7|TRBV11-2|NA|NA
TGTGCCAGCAGTTTCGCCGGTTTTCCCGAAGAGCAGTACTTC
CASSFAGFPEEQYF
>TRBJ1-1|TRBV5-1|NA|NA
TGCGCCAGCAGCTGGAACTTAGGACATTACAACACTGAAGCTTTCTTT
CASSWNLGHYNTEAFF
>TRBJ2-7|TRBV7-8|TRBD2|NA
TGTGCCAGCAGCTTAGAGCGTCCGGGGGGGTACGAGCAGTACTTC
CASSLERPGGYEQYF
>TRBJ2-7|TRBV4-1|NA|few
TGCGCCAGCAGCCAAGAACGGGGGGCCGACGAGCAGTACTTC
CASSQERGADEQYF
>TRBJ1-2|TRBV12-5|TRBD1|NA
TGTGCTAGTGGTTTCGAACCAGGGGGCCGGGAGGATAATGGCTACACCTTC
CASGFEPGGREDNGYTF
>TRBJ2-7|TRBV5-1|TRBD2|NA
TGCGCCAGCAGCTTGGCACTAGCGGCCACATACGAGCAGTACTTC
CASSLALAATYEQYF
>TRBJ2-2|TRBV7-9|TRBD1|NA
TGTGCCAGCCAAGGGACAGTTACCGGGGAGCTGTTTTTT
CASQGTVTGELFF
>TRBJ2-4|TRBV9|TRBD2|NA
TGTGCCAGCAGCGTAGACGGGGGGGCCGACATTCAGTACTTC
CASSVDGGADIQYF
>TRBJ2-1|TRBV5-1|NA|NA
TGCGCCAGCAGCCCCAGGGATAACAATGAGCAGTTCTTC
CASSPRDNNEQFF
>TRBJ1-5|TRBV7-2|NA|few
TGTGCCAGCAGCTTCGACTCCAATCAGCCCCAGCATTTT
CASSFDSNQPQHF
>TRBJ2-1|TRBV6-5|NA|NA
TGTGCCAGCAGTCTGAACCAGGGGCATGAGCAGTTCTTC
CASSLNQGHEQFF
>TRBJ2-2|TRBV7-9|TRBD2|NA
TGTGCCAGCAGCTACGGGGGGTACACCGGGGAGCTGTTTTTT
CASSYGGYTGELFF
>TRBJ2-3|TRBV9|NA|NA
TGTGCCAGCAGCGTAGACGGGGGTGATACGCAGTATTTT
CASSVDGGDTQYF
>TRBJ1-1|TRBV25-1|NA|NA
TGTGCCAGCAGTGAATATGAGGGGGAGAAGGCTTTCTTT
CASSEYEGEKAFF
>TRBJ2-2|TRBV6-2/TRBV6-3|TRBD2|NA
TGTGCCAGCAGTTATGGGGGGGCCGGGGAGCTGTTTTTT
CASSYGGAGELFF
>TRBJ1-2|TRBV4-1|TRBD1|NA
TGCGCCAGCAGCCCGACAGGGGAAATCTATGGCTACACCTTC
CASSPTGEIYGYTF
>TRBJ2-1|TRBV9|TRBD2|NA
TGTGCCAGCAGCGTAGATCCGGGGGGCTCCTACAATGAGCAGTTCTTC
CASSVDPGGSYNEQFF
>TRBJ1-1|TRBV18|NA|NA
TGTGCCAGCTCACCACCGTCGGTCTACACTGAAGCTTTCTTT
CASSPPSVYTEAFF
>TRBJ2-5|TRBV5-8|TRBD2|few
TGTGCCAGCAGCATAACGCAAGCGGGGGGGCTTGAGACCCAGTACTTC
CASSITQAGGLETQYF
>TRBJ2-1|TRBV5-4|NA|NA
TGTGCCAGCATGGACTCGTCCAATGAGCAGTTCTTC
CASMDSSNEQFF
>TRBJ1-1|TRBV25-1|NA|NA
TGTGCCAGCAAACCTGAAGGCGGTGAAGCTTTCTTT
CASKPEGGEAFF
>TRBJ2-2|TRBV7-2|NA|NA
TGTGCCAGCAGCCCTAAAAACACCGGGGAGCTGTTTTTT
CASSPKNTGELFF
>TRBJ1-1|TRBV4-2|NA|NA
TGTGCCAGCAGCCCCCAGTCCATGAACACTGAAGCTTTCTTT
CASSPQSMNTEAFF
>TRBJ2-2|TRBV7-2|NA|NA
TGTGCCAGCAGCCCCACGGGTCGGGGGGCGCACACCGGGGAGCTGTTTTTT
CASSPTGRGAHTGELFF
>TRBJ2-2|TRBV3-1/TRBV3-2|TRBD2|NA
TGTGCCAGCAGCCAAGCCCCAGCGGGGTTTATCGGGGAGCTGTTTTTT
CASSQAPAGFIGELFF
>TRBJ1-5|TRBV4-1|NA|few
TGCGCCAGCAGCCAAGATAAGGGGCATTTAGATCAGCCCCAGCATTTT
CASSQDKGHLDQPQHF